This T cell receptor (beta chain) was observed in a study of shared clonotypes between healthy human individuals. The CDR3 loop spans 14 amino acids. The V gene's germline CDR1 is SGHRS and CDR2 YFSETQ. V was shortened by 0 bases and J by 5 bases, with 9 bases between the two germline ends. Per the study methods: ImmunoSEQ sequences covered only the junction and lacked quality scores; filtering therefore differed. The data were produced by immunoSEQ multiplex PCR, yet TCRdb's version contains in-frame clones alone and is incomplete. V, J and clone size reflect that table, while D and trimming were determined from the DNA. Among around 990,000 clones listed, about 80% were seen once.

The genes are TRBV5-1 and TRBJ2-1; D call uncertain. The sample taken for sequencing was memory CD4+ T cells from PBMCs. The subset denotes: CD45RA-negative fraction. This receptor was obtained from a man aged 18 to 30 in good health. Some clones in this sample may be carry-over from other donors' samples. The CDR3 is CASSLAPGNNEQFF. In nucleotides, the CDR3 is TGCGCCAGCAGCTTGGCCCCGGGTAACAATGAGCAGTTCTTC.